This T cell receptor (beta chain) was identified in a study of patients and donors after allogeneic stem cell transplantation (TCRdb year 2020). V is cut by 0 bases and J by 3 bases, and the space between the germline ends is 12 bases. Taken from the germline V gene, the CDR1 and CDR2 loops are LGHNA and YSLEER. Taken from cysteine to phenylalanine, the CDR3 has 15 residues. The entry retains the CDR3 DNA only, 45 bases that are in frame from base 1. This clonotype occurred a few times. Its antigen is currently not known. No base qualities exist here, and no much larger clone lies one base off it. Receptors were amplified or captured by RT-PCR. Sequencing relied on a NextSeq 550. The public reads were reprocessed in TCRdb via fastp at Q25 and MiXCR, keeping in-frame beta chains. Rows are unified per CDR3 protein, each entry keeping the most common DNA and genes. In all, the sample holds 98,000 or so distinct CDR3 sequences, and around 33% of those were seen once. The ten largest clones capture 27% of the sample.

What was sequenced was blood, either unsorted or a sorted T cell fraction (not recorded which). The sequence derives from a human donor who was either an allogeneic HSCT recipient or a stem cell or donor lymphocyte infusion donor (not recorded which). It is not recorded whose cells these are; they may come from a transplant donor. The chain is made from TRBV4-3 and TRBJ2-7; the D gene cannot be resolved beyond TRBD1 or TRBD2, each matching 5 bases. CDR3 sequence: CASSQDRGKGYEQYF. The DNA reads TGCGCCAGCAGCCAAGACCGGGGCAAGGGCTACGAGCAGTACTTC.